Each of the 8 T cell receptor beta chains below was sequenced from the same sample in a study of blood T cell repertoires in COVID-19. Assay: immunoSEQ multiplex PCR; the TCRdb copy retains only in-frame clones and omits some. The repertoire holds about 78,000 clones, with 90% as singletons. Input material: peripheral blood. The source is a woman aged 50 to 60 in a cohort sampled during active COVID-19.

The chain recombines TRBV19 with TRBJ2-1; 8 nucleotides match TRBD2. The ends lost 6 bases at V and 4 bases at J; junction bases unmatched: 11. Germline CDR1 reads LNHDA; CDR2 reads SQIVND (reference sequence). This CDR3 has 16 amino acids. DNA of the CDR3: TGTGCCAGTAGCCCAACCGGGACTAGTTATTACAATGAGCAGTTCTTC. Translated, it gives CASSPTGTSYYNEQFF.

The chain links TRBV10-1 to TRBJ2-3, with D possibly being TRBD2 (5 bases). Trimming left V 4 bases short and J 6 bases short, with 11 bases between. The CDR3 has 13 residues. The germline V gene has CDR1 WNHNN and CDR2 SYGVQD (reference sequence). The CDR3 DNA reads TGCGCCAGCAGTGGGACTTTACAGGATACGCAGTATTTT. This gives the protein CASSGTLQDTQYF.

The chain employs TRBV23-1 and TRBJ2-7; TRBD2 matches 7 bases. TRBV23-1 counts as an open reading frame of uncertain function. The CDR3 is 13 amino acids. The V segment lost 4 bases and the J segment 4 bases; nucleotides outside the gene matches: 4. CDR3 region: CASSRGLRYEQYF. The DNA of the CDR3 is TGCGCCAGCAGTCGGGGACTACGTTACGAGCAGTACTTC.

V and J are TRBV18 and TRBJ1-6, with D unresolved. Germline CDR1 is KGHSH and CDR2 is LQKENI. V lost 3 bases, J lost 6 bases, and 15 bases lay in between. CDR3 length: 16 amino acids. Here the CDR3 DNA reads TGTGCCAGCTCACCCGGGGATCTAGGCCTTAATTCACCCCTCCACTTT. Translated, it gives CASSPGDLGLNSPLHF.

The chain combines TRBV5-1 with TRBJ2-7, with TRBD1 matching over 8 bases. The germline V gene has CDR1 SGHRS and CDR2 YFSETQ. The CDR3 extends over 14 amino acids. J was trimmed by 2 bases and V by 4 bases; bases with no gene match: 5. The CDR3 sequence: CASSRQGTPYEQYF. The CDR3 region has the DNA TGCGCCAGCAGCCGACAGGGGACCCCCTACGAGCAGTACTTC.

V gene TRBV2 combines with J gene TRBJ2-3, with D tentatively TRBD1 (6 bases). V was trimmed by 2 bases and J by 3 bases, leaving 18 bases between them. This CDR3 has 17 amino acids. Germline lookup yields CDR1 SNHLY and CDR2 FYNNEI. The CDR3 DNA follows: TGTGCCAGCAGTGAAAGGGGGAGCAGGAGCGGAACAGATACGCAGTATTTT. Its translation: CASSERGSRSGTDTQYF.

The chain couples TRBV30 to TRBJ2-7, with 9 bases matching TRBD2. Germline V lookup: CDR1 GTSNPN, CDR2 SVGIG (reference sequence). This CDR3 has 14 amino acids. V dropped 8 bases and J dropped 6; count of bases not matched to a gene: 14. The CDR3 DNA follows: TGTGCCGGTACCCTAGCGGGAAGATCGGGCGAGCAGTACTTC. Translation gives CAGTLAGRSGEQYF. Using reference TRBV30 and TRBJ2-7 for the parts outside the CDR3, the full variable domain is SQTIHQWPATLVQPVGSPLSLECTVEGTSNPNLYWYRQAAGRGLQLLFYSVGIGQISSEVPQNLSASRPQDRQFILSSKKLLLSDSGFYLCAGTLAGRSGEQYFGPGTRLTVT.

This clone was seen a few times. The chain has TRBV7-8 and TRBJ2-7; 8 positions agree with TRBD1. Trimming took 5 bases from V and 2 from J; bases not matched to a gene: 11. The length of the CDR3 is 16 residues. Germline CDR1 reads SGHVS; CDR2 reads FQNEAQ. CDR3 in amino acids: CASSHLPGQGPYEQYF. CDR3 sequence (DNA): TGTGCCAGCAGCCACCTACCCGGACAGGGACCCTACGAGCAGTACTTC.